This T cell receptor beta chain is drawn from a study of technical replicates of blood from a few donors. Trimming left V 4 bases short and J 0 bases short, with 6 bases between. The CDR3 has 13 amino acids. Germline loops: CDR1 KGHSH, CDR2 LQKENI. Sequenced by immunoSEQ multiplex PCR; TCRdb stores in-frame clones only, minus some. The sample has 56,000 or so clones, nearly 95% seen once. The source of this sequence is a human donor in good health. Some clones in this sample may be carry-over from other donors' samples. The sequencing input was PBMCs. The rearrangement links TRBV18 to TRBJ1-1; D is uncertain. CDR3 DNA sequence: TGTGCCAGCTCACGAGATCTGAACACTGAAGCTTTCTTT. Its translation is CASSRDLNTEAFF.